The rows below give T cell receptor beta chains drawn from one sample of a study of identical twins. TCRdb used MiXCR to reprocess the 5' RACE reads, holding one entry per CDR3 protein. The table shows roughly 770,000 distinct CDR3 sequences, with 18% occurring only once. The sample also formed part of further work on T cells expressing NK-cell markers.

The sequencing sample was made of PBMCs. The source is a young woman in good health. CDR3s include the opening cysteine and the closing phenylalanine or tryptophan. Each record gives: J gene, D gene, clone size, V gene, CDR3 protein, CDR3 DNA. The D gene is left open where the match is weak. Not all rows give a size; the values are once, few, many and, for expanded clones, a class.

TRBJ2-7 | TRBD2 | few | TRBV29-1 | CSVDGGASPYEQYF | TGCAGCGTTGACGGGGGGGCCAGTCCCTACGAGCAGTACTTC
TRBJ2-7 | NA | NA | TRBV7-3 | CASSLSGESPYEQYF | TGTGCCAGCAGCTTAAGCGGGGAATCACCCTACGAGCAGTACTTC
TRBJ2-7 | TRBD2 | few | TRBV11-2 | CASRRLARDSEQYF | TGTGCCAGCAGGAGACTAGCGAGGGACTCCGAGCAGTACTTC
TRBJ2-3 | NA | many | TRBV12-3/TRBV12-4 | CATAIVSDTQYF | TGTGCCACCGCCATAGTCTCTGATACGCAGTATTTT
TRBJ1-1 | NA | NA | TRBV6-2/TRBV6-3 | CASTGYEAFF | TGTGCCAGCACGGGGTATGAAGCTTTCTTT
TRBJ2-1 | TRBD2 | NA | TRBV20-1 | CSALTSGTYNEQFF | TGCAGTGCTCTGACTAGCGGTACATACAATGAGCAGTTCTTC
TRBJ2-3 | NA | NA | TRBV25-1 | CASRRDLGADTQYF | TGTGCCAGCCGCCGGGACCTCGGCGCAGATACGCAGTATTTT
TRBJ1-2 | NA | NA | TRBV20-1 | CSAGGYTF | TGCAGTGCTGGGGGCTACACCTTC
TRBJ1-1 | NA | NA | TRBV20-1 | CSASPGRWGTEAFF | TGCAGTGCTAGTCCAGGGCGGTGGGGCACTGAAGCTTTCTTT
TRBJ2-3 | TRBD2 | NA | TRBV11-2 | CASSLVSGGPTDTQYF | TGTGCCAGCAGCTTGGTTAGCGGGGGCCCCACAGATACGCAGTATTTT
TRBJ1-1 | NA | many | TRBV12-3/TRBV12-4 | CASSLRAGNTEAFF | TGTGCCAGCAGTTTACGGGCAGGGAACACTGAAGCTTTCTTT
TRBJ2-3 | TRBD2 | NA | TRBV29-1 | CSVEGLAGTDTQYF | TGCAGCGTTGAAGGGCTAGCGGGCACAGATACGCAGTATTTT
TRBJ2-3 | NA | NA | TRBV5-1 | CASGLPSWSADTQYF | TGCGCCAGCGGCCTACCCTCTTGGAGCGCAGATACGCAGTATTTT
TRBJ1-1 | NA | few | TRBV12-3/TRBV12-4 | CASSLSLLGHANTEAFF | TGTGCCAGCAGTTTATCTTTATTGGGACACGCGAACACTGAAGCTTTCTTT
TRBJ2-1 | NA | NA | TRBV6-1 | CASSEQTSSYNEQFF | TGTGCCAGCAGTGAACAGACGAGCTCCTACAATGAGCAGTTCTTC
TRBJ2-1 | NA | few | TRBV12-3/TRBV12-4 | CASRGFYEQFF | TGTGCCAGCAGGGGTTTCTATGAGCAGTTCTTC
TRBJ1-1 | NA | NA | TRBV7-2 | CASSPGTENTEAFF | TGTGCCAGCAGCCCGGGGACGGAGAACACTGAAGCTTTCTTT
TRBJ2-2 | TRBD2 | NA | TRBV2 | CASSELTSGTGELFF | TGTGCCAGCAGTGAATTGACTAGCGGGACCGGGGAGCTGTTTTTT